A single sample gave rise to the 22 T cell receptor beta chains below, sequenced in a study of cytomegalovirus exposure and HLA in healthy donors. The PCR contained 60 Vbeta and 13 Jbeta primers. Produced via immunoSEQ multiplex PCR; TCRdb's table is partial and in-frame only. Of about 180,000 clones listed, roughly 77% were seen once; the top ten hold roughly 2.5%. Sequenced sample: PBMCs. Receptors originate from a woman aged 30 to 39 in good health and CMV-seropositive.

A few counts support this clone. This sequence joins TRBV4-1 and TRBJ1-3, with a tentative D call TRBD1 (6 bases). V lost 8 bases and J lost 5, with 13 bases in between. Per germline, CDR1 MGHRA and CDR2 YSYEKL. The CDR3 contains 13 residues. The CDR3 DNA reads TGCGCCAGCCGGGACACTCGTCGAAACACCATATATTTT. This translates into CASRDTRRNTIYF.

V usage is TRBV4-2 and J usage is TRBJ2-1, with D unclear. Trimming took 8 bases from V and 8 from J, leaving 13 bases between them. The CDR3 spans 12 residues. CDR1 and CDR2 (germline): LGHNA, YNFKEQ. The CDR3 nucleotides are TGTGCCAGCGGAGAGTTAAGACATGAGCAGTTCTTC. Translated: CASGELRHEQFF.

The chain recombines TRBV5-6 with TRBJ2-7, with 12 bases matching TRBD2. Germline V gives CDR1 SGHDT, CDR2 YYEEEE. The length of the CDR3 is 15 residues. Losses at the gene ends were 3 bases for V and 5 bases for J; bases not matched to a gene: 6. The chain's CDR3 is CASSSLAGGPHEQYF. In DNA, the CDR3 is TGTGCCAGCAGCTCCCTAGCGGGGGGGCCTCACGAGCAGTACTTC.

The rearrangement joins TRBV28 to TRBJ1-4; the D gene is possibly TRBD1 (6 bases). The germline gives CDR1 MDHEN, CDR2 SYDVKM. Between the trimmed V and J ends, which lost 2 bases and 6 bases, there was a span of 10 bases. CDR3 size: 14 residues. In DNA form, the CDR3 reads TGTGCCAGCAGTTTAGGGGGACAAGATGAAAAACTGTTTTTT. This sequence encodes CASSLGGQDEKLFF.

This clone has only one observation. The CDR3 is CASSFRTGTGELFF. For the CDR3, the DNA is TGTGCCAGCAGCTTTCGGACAGGGACCGGGGAGCTGTTTTTT. This chain joins TRBV11-1 and TRBJ2-2; 8 bases are a match to TRBD1. Germline V gene data show CDR1 as SGHAT and CDR2 as FQDESV (reference sequence). Trimming at V came to 3 bases and at J to 5 bases, leaving 2 bases not matched to a gene. This CDR3 has 14 amino acids.

The chain couples TRBV28 to TRBJ1-4; perhaps TRBD1 as D (6 bases). The germline V and J ends were trimmed by 0 bases and 5 bases, with 7 bases remaining between them. Germline-derived CDR1 and CDR2 are MDHEN and SYDVKM. The CDR3 is 14 residues long. Here the CDR3 reads CASSLWDRNEKLFF. The CDR3 DNA sequence: TGTGCCAGCAGTTTATGGGACAGAAATGAAAAACTGTTTTTT. Variable domain in full (rest from reference TRBV28 and TRBJ1-4): DVKVTQSSRYLVKRTGEKVFLECVQDMDHENMFWYRQDPGLGLRLIYFSYDVKMKEKGDIPEGYSVSREKKERFSLILESASTNQTSMYLCASSLWDRNEKLFFGSGTQLSVL.

The V gene is TRBV6-5, the J gene TRBJ2-7, with D unresolved. From germline, CDR1 is MNHEY and CDR2 SVGAGI. The CDR3 consists of 15 residues. Trimming pared 4 bases from V and 3 bases from J, leaving 16 bases between. The CDR3 DNA is TGTGCCAGCAGTTCTTTAGATCTTCATTACTACGAGCAGTACTTC. Its translation is CASSSLDLHYYEQYF.

The J gene is TRBJ2-7, the V gene TRBV5-5, with 8 bases that match TRBD1. V was pared by 4 bases and J by 5 bases, with 5 bases of the junction left unmatched. In germline, CDR1 is SGHKS, CDR2 YYEKEE (reference sequence). The CDR3 runs 13 residues. The CDR3 region is CASSRTGFNEQYF. The CDR3, as DNA: TGTGCCAGCAGCCGGACAGGGTTCAACGAGCAGTACTTC.

The chain uses TRBV5-1 and TRBJ2-7, with 9 bases identical to TRBD1. Germline V gene data show CDR1 as SGHRS and CDR2 as YFSETQ. Trimming at V came to 0 bases and at J to 0 bases, leaving 4 bases not matched to a gene. The CDR3 runs 16 residues. In nucleotides, the CDR3 is TGCGCCAGCAGCTTGGGGACAGGGGAAAGCTCCTACGAGCAGTACTTC. This encodes CASSLGTGESSYEQYF.

The chain uses TRBV28 and TRBJ2-3; 16 bases are shared with TRBD2. CDR1 and CDR2 (germline): MDHEN, SYDVKM. This CDR3 spans 18 amino acids. V lost 4 bases to trimming and J lost 1 base; unmatched junction nucleotides: 5. CDR3 in DNA: TGTGCCAGCAGTTCGGGACTAGCGGGGGGGCCGCGCACAGATACGCAGTATTTT. Its protein is CASSSGLAGGPRTDTQYF. The full variable domain, its missing parts supplied by reference TRBV28 and TRBJ2-3, is DVKVTQSSRYLVKRTGEKVFLECVQDMDHENMFWYRQDPGLGLRLIYFSYDVKMKEKGDIPEGYSVSREKKERFSLILESASTNQTSMYLCASSSGLAGGPRTDTQYFGPGTRLTVL.

This chain joins TRBV18 and TRBJ1-4; D not certain. Per germline, CDR1 KGHSH and CDR2 LQKENI. V was shortened by 4 bases and J by 10 bases, with 19 bases between the two germline ends. The CDR3 is 15 residues long. CDR3 DNA: TGTGCCAGCTCACTCCTATCGACCGGGGAGGGAAAACTGTTTTTT. Amino acids: CASSLLSTGEGKLFF.

The CDR3 loop reads CASSPGQIGYTF. In nucleotides, the CDR3 is TGTGCCAGCAGCCCTGGACAGATCGGCTACACCTTC. This chain uses TRBV14 with TRBJ1-2; a possible D gene is TRBD1 (6 bases). Germline V gene sequence: CDR1 SGHDN, CDR2 FVKESK. The V end lost 4 bases, the J end lost 8 bases, and 11 bases lay between the germline ends. This CDR3 is 12 amino acids long.

The V and J genes are TRBV4-3 and TRBJ1-1; unclear D gene. This CDR3 region has 13 residues. In germline, CDR1 is LGHNA, CDR2 YSLEER. V was shortened by 5 bases and J by 3 bases, with 10 bases between the two germline ends. The CDR3 reads CASSSGPYTEAFF. The CDR3 DNA reads TGCGCCAGCAGCAGCGGACCCTACACTGAAGCTTTCTTT.

The chain is built from TRBV27 and TRBJ1-6; 7 bases fit TRBD1. The germline V gene encodes CDR1 MNHEY and CDR2 SMNVEV (reference sequence). V shed 2 bases and J 5 bases; nucleotides not matched to a gene: 3. The CDR3 has 15 amino acids. Here the CDR3 reads CASSLRGQNNSPLHF. CDR3 nucleotide sequence: TGTGCCAGCAGTTTAAGGGGACAGAATAATTCACCCCTCCACTTT.

This clone occurred a few times. The gene calls are TRBV19 and TRBJ2-2, with TRBD2 matching 7 bases. This CDR3 comprises 19 residues. J was trimmed by 2 bases and V by 6 bases; bases with no gene match: 18. Germline loops: CDR1 LNHDA, CDR2 SQIVND (reference sequence). The CDR3, as DNA: TGTGCCAGTAGCCTACCTCGGACGGGAGGTCCTACAAACACCGGGGAGCTGTTTTTT. Translated: CASSLPRTGGPTNTGELFF.

This clone was detected a few times. The chain employs TRBV12-2 and TRBJ1-1. TRBV12-2 is assigned pseudogene status. The CDR3 spans 11 residues. CDR3 protein: CASIEGTPEGF. The CDR3 coding sequence is TGTGCAAGTATCGAGGGAACCCCGGAGGGCTTT.

The J gene is TRBJ1-2, the V gene TRBV27; no firm D call. The CDR3 is made up of 13 amino acids. Trimming removed 6 bases at V and 4 bases at J, with 12 bases between. In germline, CDR1 is MNHEY, CDR2 SMNVEV (reference sequence). CDR3 sequence: CASRPRRAYGYTF. The CDR3 bases are TGTGCCAGCAGACCTCGGCGGGCCTATGGCTACACCTTC.

V usage is TRBV30 and J usage is TRBJ2-3; 8 bases map to TRBD2. The CDR3 spans 13 residues. V was clipped by 3 bases and J by 4 bases; unmatched bases: 3. Germline V gene data show CDR1 as GTSNPN and CDR2 as SVGIG (reference sequence). The CDR3: CAWSVGGADTQYF. CDR3 nucleotides: TGTGCCTGGAGCGTCGGGGGGGCAGATACGCAGTATTTT.

The rearrangement joins TRBV9 to TRBJ2-3, with D perhaps TRBD2 (6 bases). This CDR3 spans 16 amino acids. The germline V gene has CDR1 SGDLS and CDR2 YYNGEE. The ends were cut back, 0 bases at V and 10 bases at J, with 21 bases in the middle. Here the CDR3 DNA reads TGTGCCAGCAGCGTAGGGGCGGGGAGTCCCACCAGGGCGCAGTATTTT. Amino acid sequence: CASSVGAGSPTRAQYF.

This sequence joins TRBV7-2 and TRBJ1-4; 7 bases agree with TRBD1. Trimming at V came to 5 bases and at J to 1 base, leaving 4 bases not matched to a gene. In germline, CDR1 is SGHTA, CDR2 FQGNSA. The CDR3 is made up of 15 amino acids. The CDR3 region is CASSATGVTNEKLFF. The CDR3 coding sequence is TGTGCCAGCAGCGCCACAGGGGTAACTAATGAAAAACTGTTTTTT.

This chain links TRBV5-1 with TRBJ1-5; 12 nucleotides line up with TRBD1. Germline values: CDR1 SGHRS, CDR2 YFSETQ. V lost 4 bases and J lost 2; bases outside the gene matches: 4. The CDR3 runs 16 residues. CDR3 sequence: CASSPGTGGGNQPQHF. In nucleotides, the CDR3 is TGCGCCAGCAGCCCAGGGACAGGGGGCGGCAATCAGCCCCAGCATTTT.

V gene TRBV4-3 combines with J gene TRBJ1-4, with a tentative D call TRBD1 (6 bases). The CDR3 extends over 17 amino acids. The germline V gene encodes CDR1 LGHNA and CDR2 YSLEER. V shed 0 bases and J shed 6 bases, with 17 bases lying between them. Written as DNA, the CDR3 is TGCGCCAGCAGCCAAGAAGGGGCCAGGGGCGCGGATGAAAAACTGTTTTTT. It specifies CASSQEGARGADEKLFF.